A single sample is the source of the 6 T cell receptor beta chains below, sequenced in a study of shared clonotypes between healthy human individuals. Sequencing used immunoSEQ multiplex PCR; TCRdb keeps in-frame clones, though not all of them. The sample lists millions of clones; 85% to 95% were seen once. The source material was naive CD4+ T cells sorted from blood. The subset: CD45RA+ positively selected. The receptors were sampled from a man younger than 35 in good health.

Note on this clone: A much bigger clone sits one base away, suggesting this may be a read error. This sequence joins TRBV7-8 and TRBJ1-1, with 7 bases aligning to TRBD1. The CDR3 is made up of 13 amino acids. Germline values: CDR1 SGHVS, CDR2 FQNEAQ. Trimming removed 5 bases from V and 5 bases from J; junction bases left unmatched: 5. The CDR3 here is CASSQTGVTEAFF. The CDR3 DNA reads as TGTGCCAGCAGCCAAACAGGGGTTACTGAAGCTTTCTTT.

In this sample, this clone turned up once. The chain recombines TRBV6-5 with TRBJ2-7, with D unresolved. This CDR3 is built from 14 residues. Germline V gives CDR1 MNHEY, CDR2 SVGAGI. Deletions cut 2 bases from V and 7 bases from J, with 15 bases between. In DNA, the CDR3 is TGTGCCAGCAGTTACCGCCCGGCGATAGAGGAGCAGTACTTC. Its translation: CASSYRPAIEEQYF.

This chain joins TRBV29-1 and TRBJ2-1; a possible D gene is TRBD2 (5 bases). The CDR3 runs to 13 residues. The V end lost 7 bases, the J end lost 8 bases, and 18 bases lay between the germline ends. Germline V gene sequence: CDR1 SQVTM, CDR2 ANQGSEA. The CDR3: CSGGGEPRDEQFF. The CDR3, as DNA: TGCAGCGGCGGTGGGGAGCCTAGGGATGAGCAGTTCTTC.

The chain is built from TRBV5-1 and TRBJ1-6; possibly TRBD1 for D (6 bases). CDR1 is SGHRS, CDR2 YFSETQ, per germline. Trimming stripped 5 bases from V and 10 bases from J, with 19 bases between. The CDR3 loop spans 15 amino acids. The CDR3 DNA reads TGCGCCAGCAGGCCGGATGAAGGGGGTTCCTCACCCCTCCACTTT. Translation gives CASRPDEGGSSPLHF.

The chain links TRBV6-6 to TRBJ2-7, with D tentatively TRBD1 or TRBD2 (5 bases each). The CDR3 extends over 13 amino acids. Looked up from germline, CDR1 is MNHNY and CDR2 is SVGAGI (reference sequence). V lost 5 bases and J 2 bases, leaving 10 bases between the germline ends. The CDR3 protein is CASSLGTAYEQYF. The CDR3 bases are TGTGCCAGCAGTCTTGGGACCGCCTACGAGCAGTACTTC.

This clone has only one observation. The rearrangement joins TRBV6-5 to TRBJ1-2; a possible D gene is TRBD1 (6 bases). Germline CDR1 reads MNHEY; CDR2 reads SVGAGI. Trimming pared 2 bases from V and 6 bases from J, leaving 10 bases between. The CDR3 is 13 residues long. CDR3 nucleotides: TGTGCCAGCAGTTACCAACAGGGCGATGGCTACACCTTC. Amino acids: CASSYQQGDGYTF.